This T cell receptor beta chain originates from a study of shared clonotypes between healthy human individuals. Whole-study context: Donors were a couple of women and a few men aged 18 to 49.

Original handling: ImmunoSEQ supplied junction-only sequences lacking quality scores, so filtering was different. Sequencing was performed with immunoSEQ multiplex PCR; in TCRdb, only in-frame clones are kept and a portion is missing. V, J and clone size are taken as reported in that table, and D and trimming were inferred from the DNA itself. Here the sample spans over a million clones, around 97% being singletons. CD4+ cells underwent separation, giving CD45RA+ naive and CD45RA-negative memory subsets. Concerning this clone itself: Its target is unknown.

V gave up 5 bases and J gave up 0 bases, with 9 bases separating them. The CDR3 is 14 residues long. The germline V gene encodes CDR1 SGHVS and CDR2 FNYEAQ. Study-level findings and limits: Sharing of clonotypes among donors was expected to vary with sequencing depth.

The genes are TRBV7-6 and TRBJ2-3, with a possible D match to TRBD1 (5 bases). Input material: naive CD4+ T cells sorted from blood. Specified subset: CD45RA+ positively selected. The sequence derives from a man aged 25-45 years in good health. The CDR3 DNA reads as TGTGCCAGCAGCCCCGGACACAGCACAGATACGCAGTATTTT. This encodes CASSPGHSTDTQYF.